The entry that follows covers one TCR beta chain sequence. This clonotype has a count of ten or more. Its cognate antigen has yet to be identified. Base qualities are not at hand, and no much larger clone is one base apart. The receptor library was made with RT-PCR. The sequencer listed for this sample is Illumina HiSeq 2500. In-frame beta chains were kept once TCRdb had trimmed the public reads at Q25 with fastp and called clones with MiXCR. Rows are combined by CDR3 protein, so each entry shows the most common genes and DNA. The sample table lists about 540,000 distinct CDR3 sequences, under 30% of them with a count of one. The leading ten clones occupy 2.8% of the sample. The entry originates in a study of response to subunit inactivated influenza vaccine listed by TCRdb under 2018. Notes on the research overall: Deep quantitative profiling of the T cell receptor repertoire was used in the study to follow responses to a trivalent subunit inactivated influenza vaccine. Broad study findings and their caveats: It was suggested by the authors that each seasonal influenza vaccination may recruit only a limited number of new T cells.

Trimming removed 3 bases from V and 7 bases from J; the gene matches leave 8 bases unexplained. From the cysteine through the phenylalanine, the CDR3 covers 14 amino acids. The read is trimmed to its CDR3 DNA, 42 bases read in frame from base 1. The CDR1 and CDR2 encoded by the germline V gene (reference sequence) are DFQATT and SNEGSKA. These sequences were also reported in another study, on T cells expressing NK-cell markers. The second study, in turn, reports: TCR beta cDNA libraries were prepared using 5'RACE template switching, which introduced a universal primer site and unique molecular identifiers. In sorted CD3+CD56+NKG2C+, CD3+CD56+NKG2C- and CD3+CD56-NKG2C+ T-cell subsets from about 8 donors, TCR beta-chain repertoires were profiled. Among the eight sequenced donors, only one was HCMV-seronegative, while the other seven were HCMV-seropositive. In several experiments an anti-gammadeltaTCR antibody was added to restrict sorting to alphabetaTCR-expressing T cells. In six donors, the dominant CD3+CD56+NKG2C+ clonotypes were found to rank among the top 10 CD8+ clonotypes and to make up roughly 1.0-8% of CD8+ T cells. Those dominant clonotypes were again the most abundant among CD3+CD56-NKG2C+ cells in a few donors, at roughly 25-60.1%. Whether the expanded NKG2C-expressing T cell clones were specific for HCMV antigens was left unclear. The eight sequenced donors were randomly selected healthy volunteers, three men and five women. To determine HCMV serostatus, a commercial ELISA kit was used to detect HCMV-specific IgG in serum. Peripheral blood mononuclear cells were isolated from blood by Ficoll density gradient centrifugation. Magnetic immunoseparation with Miltenyi isolation kits was used to isolate CD4+ and CD8+ T cells from PBMC. Priming for cDNA synthesis came from the TCR beta constant segment, and two successive PCR amplification steps followed. Libraries were sequenced as 2 x 150 bp reads on Illumina HiSeq 2000/2500, MiSeq or NextSeq. MIGEC was used to demultiplex reads and group the reads by UMI, and MiTCR was used to assemble and quantify clonotypes. To remove erroneous sequences, TCR cDNA sequences were retained only when supported by two or more reads. The tcR package was used for downstream repertoire analysis, and clonotypes were matched across fractions by CDR3 nucleotide sequence plus V segment. VDJmatch was used to annotate antigen specificity against VDJdb, with one amino acid substitution allowed in CDR3.

The TCR was taken from a man aged 45 to 65 who received an inactivated influenza vaccine. Donor details come from another sample of the same person, matched by shared clones. The chain is encoded by TRBV20-1 joined to TRBJ2-2; 7 bases in the junction line up with TRBD2. This sample comprised CD4+ T cells sorted from PBMCs, obtained approximately 13 days after vaccination. The encoded CDR3 is CSARGGGSDGELFF. The nucleotides read TGCAGTGCTAGGGGTGGCGGGAGTGACGGGGAGCTGTTTTTT.